Detailed here is one TCR beta chain. The antigen is undetermined. V lost 3 bases and J lost 0; bases outside the gene matches: 3. The CDR3 length is 14 residues. Germline V lookup: CDR1 GTSNPN, CDR2 SVGIG (reference sequence). This record comes from a study of OX40 agonist ivuxolimab in advanced cancers. About the research overall: Patients were dosed intravenously with ivuxolimab at 0.01 to 10 mg/kg every 2 weeks.

Regarding the study as a whole: The CD4+ and CD8+ T cells in the blood had expanded clonally by week 6 at 0.1 to 3.0 mg/kg.

Patients were ruled out by autoimmune disease history or systemic immunosuppression. Libraries were prepared by immunoSEQ multiplex PCR; TCRdb keeps only in-frame clonotypes and omits some of them. This sample yields 63,000 or so clones, of which around 88% are seen a single time; about 2.1% belongs to the top ten. V usage is TRBV30 and J usage is TRBJ2-3, with 7 bases that match TRBD1. This specimen consisted of CD4+ or CD8+ T cells sorted from blood, obtained in a trial of the OX40 agonist ivuxolimab. The origin of this receptor is an adult with an advanced solid tumor such as melanoma, head and neck, liver or kidney cancer. CDR3 sequence (DNA): TGTGCCTGGAGCCCGGGACAGAGCACAGATACGCAGTATTTT. Translated, it gives CAWSPGQSTDTQYF.